The present T cell receptor beta chain was sequenced within a study of blood T cell repertoires in COVID-19. As for the study in general: T cells, B-cell-depleted T cells, or PBMCs provided the cDNA or gDNA that served as material.

V shed 4 bases and J shed 3 bases, with 14 bases lying between them. This CDR3 region has 15 residues. Looked up from germline, CDR1 is SGHNT and CDR2 is YYREEE (reference sequence). Sequenced by immunoSEQ multiplex PCR; TCRdb stores in-frame clones only, minus some. The sample contains approximately 140,000 clones, around nine tenths of which appear only once. This clone was seen a single time. V usage is TRBV5-4 and J usage is TRBJ2-1, with D possibly TRBD1 on 6 matching bases. The source of this sequence is a human donor in a cohort sampled during active COVID-19. Source material: peripheral blood. The CDR3 bases are TGTGCCAGCAGCACTCCGGGACACATCTACAATGAGCAGTTCTTC. It yields the protein CASSTPGHIYNEQFF. The complete variable domain, with remaining parts taken from reference TRBV5-4 and TRBJ2-1, reads ETGVTQSPTHLIKTRGQQVTLRCSSQSGHNTVSWYQQALGQGPQFIFQYYREEENGRGNFPPRFSGLQFPNYSSELNVNALELDDSALYLCASSTPGHIYNEQFFGPGTRLTVL.